Following are 25 T cell receptor beta chains from one sample sequenced in a study of T cell changes during pregnancy in multiple sclerosis. Clones were sequenced by immunoSEQ multiplex PCR, and TCRdb holds only the in-frame ones, with some missing. This sample has about 29,000 clones, with 90% to 95% found just once. Sequencing was performed on CD8+ T cells from peripheral blood mononuclear cells, taken before pregnancy. These receptors originate from a female donor with multiple sclerosis, enrolled in a pregnancy study.

CDR3 loop: CASSLFPQGAKDEKLFF. The CDR3 bases are TGTGCCAGCAGCTTATTCCCTCAGGGGGCGAAGGATGAAAAACTGTTTTTT. V and J are TRBV7-2 and TRBJ1-4, with 8 bases lining up with TRBD1. After removal of 2 bases from V and 6 bases from J, the junction contained 11 bases not matched to a gene. The CDR3 has 17 amino acids. Germline-derived CDR1 and CDR2 are SGHTA and FQGNSA.

This sequence joins TRBV9 and TRBJ1-3; D is unclear. With 0 bases removed from V and 3 bases from J, the gap between germline ends came to 19 bases. This CDR3 region has 18 residues. CDR1 SGDLS and CDR2 YYNGEE come from the germline V gene. The CDR3 nucleotides read TGTGCCAGCAGCGTAGGGTTTGAATCTATCACTGATGGAAACACCATATATTTT. It encodes CASSVGFESITDGNTIYF.

The chain uses TRBV4-3 and TRBJ2-5; no definite D call. The length of the CDR3 is 13 residues. Trimming took 4 bases from V and 4 from J, leaving 10 bases between them. Germline assignment: CDR1 LGHNA and CDR2 YSLEER. CDR3 sequence reads: CASSPNLLETQYF. DNA for the CDR3: TGCGCCAGCAGCCCTAATTTGTTAGAGACCCAGTACTTC.

This chain uses TRBV28 with TRBJ2-2, with D possibly being TRBD2 (6 bases). CDR3 length: 16 amino acids. The germline V gene encodes CDR1 MDHEN and CDR2 SYDVKM. Trimming left V 8 bases short and J 2 bases short, with 18 bases between. The CDR3 sequence is CASCLQTGANTGELFF. The DNA for the CDR3 is TGTGCCAGCTGCCTGCAGACGGGAGCTAACACCGGGGAGCTGTTTTTT. Using reference TRBV28 and TRBJ2-2 for the parts outside the CDR3, the full variable domain is DVKVTQSSRYLVKRTGEKVFLECVQDMDHENMFWYRQDPGLGLRLIYFSYDVKMKEKGDIPEGYSVSREKKERFSLILESASTNQTSMYLCASCLQTGANTGELFFGEGSRLTVL.

The rearrangement uses TRBV7-2 and TRBJ1-5; 7 nucleotides align to TRBD1. V was clipped by 5 bases and J by 7 bases; unmatched bases: 8. The CDR3 is 14 amino acids. Germline loops: CDR1 SGHTA, CDR2 FQGNSA. As DNA, the CDR3 is TGTGCCAGCAGCCCGACAGGGTTTGGCCAGCCCCAGCATTTT. It codes for CASSPTGFGQPQHF. Full variable domain (missing parts from reference TRBV7-2 and TRBJ1-5): GAGVSQSPSNKVTEKGKDVELRCDPISGHTALYWYRQSLGQGLEFLIYFQGNSAPDKSGLPSDRFSAERTGGSVSTLTIQRTQQEDSAVYLCASSPTGFGQPQHFGDGTRLSIL.

This clone was recorded only once. The chain recombines TRBV7-2 with TRBJ2-1, with 7 bases fitting TRBD1. J was trimmed by 2 bases and V by 3 bases; bases with no gene match: 10. Per the germline V gene, CDR1 is SGHTA and CDR2 is FQGNSA. The CDR3 is 17 amino acids. The CDR3 region is CASSFPLWDRTYNEQFF. The CDR3 coding sequence is TGTGCCAGCAGCTTTCCACTCTGGGACAGAACCTACAATGAGCAGTTCTTC.

Only one count was recorded for this clone. The chain employs TRBV11-1 and TRBJ1-2; no reliable D call. Trimming cost V 4 bases and J 4 bases, with 10 bases left between them. Germline V CDR1 and CDR2: SGHAT, FQDESV (reference sequence). The CDR3 extends over 13 amino acids. The DNA for the CDR3 is TGTGCCAGCAGCTCGAGAGGGTTCTATGGCTACACCTTC. This codes for CASSSRGFYGYTF. The whole variable domain, filled in from reference TRBV11-1 and TRBJ1-2, reads EAEVAQSPRYKITEKSQAVAFWCDPISGHATLYWYRQILGQGPELLVQFQDESVVDDSQLPKDRFSAERLKGVDSTLKIQPAELGDSAMYLCASSSRGFYGYTFGSGTRLTVV.

The chain employs TRBV11-2 and TRBJ2-2; D uncertain. Trimming took off 6 bases at V and 1 base at J, with 6 bases between the two ends. CDR1 is SGHAT and CDR2 is FQNNGV in the germline V gene. There are 13 residues in the CDR3. The CDR3 bases are TGTGCCAGCAGACTTAAGAACACCGGGGAGCTGTTTTTT. Protein sequence: CASRLKNTGELFF.

The table lists this clone with a few counts. The chain links TRBV15 to TRBJ2-1, with 8 bases identical to TRBD2. The CDR3 contains 15 residues. Germline values: CDR1 LNHNV, CDR2 YYDKDF (reference sequence). Losses at the gene ends were 5 bases for V and 5 bases for J; bases not matched to a gene: 8. The CDR3 region has the DNA TGTGCCACCAGCCGATCCACTAGCGGTGACAATGAGCAGTTCTTC. It encodes CATSRSTSGDNEQFF.

In its sample, this clone ranks as medium-sized. The rearrangement links TRBV29-1 to TRBJ2-1; D possibly corresponds to TRBD2 (6 bases). Germline V CDR1 and CDR2: SQVTM, ANQGSEA. The V gene lost 6 bases and the J gene lost 10 bases, with 25 bases spanning the gap. The CDR3 spans 15 residues. The CDR3 reads CSVKLRDGEVLEQFF. CDR3 nucleotide sequence: TGCAGCGTAAAACTCCGGGACGGGGAGGTCTTGGAGCAGTTCTTC.

This chain joins TRBV4-2 and TRBJ2-7; 11 nucleotides agree with TRBD2. V shed 4 bases and J 4 bases; nucleotides not matched to a gene: 12. The germline V gene has CDR1 LGHNA and CDR2 YNFKEQ. The CDR3 sequence is 17 residues long. This CDR3 reads CASSRSGGRTSGYEQYF. CDR3 DNA: TGTGCCAGCAGCCGGTCGGGGGGCAGGACTAGCGGGTACGAGCAGTACTTC.

This clone has a single count. CDR3 coding DNA: TGTGCCACCAGCCGGGGACAGGGAGTGAATCAGCCCCAGCATTTT. Amino acids: CATSRGQGVNQPQHF. This chain uses TRBV15 with TRBJ1-5, with 9 nucleotides matching TRBD1. CDR3 length equals 15 residues. The V gene's germline CDR1 is LNHNV and CDR2 YYDKDF (reference sequence). Trimming removed 5 bases from V and 4 bases from J; junction bases left unmatched: 6.

V usage is TRBV19 and J usage is TRBJ1-5, with TRBD1 matching over 7 bases. The germline V gene has CDR1 LNHDA and CDR2 SQIVND (reference sequence). The CDR3 runs 13 residues. Trimming at V came to 4 bases and at J to 5 bases, leaving 2 bases not matched to a gene. The CDR3: CASSRQGDQPQHF. The CDR3 DNA is TGTGCCAGTAGTAGGCAGGGGGATCAGCCCCAGCATTTT.

The chain recombines TRBV28 with TRBJ1-2, with a possible D match to TRBD1 (5 bases). CDR1 is MDHEN, CDR2 SYDVKM, per germline. The CDR3 has 14 residues. V dropped 4 bases and J dropped 8 bases, with 17 bases sitting between them. The CDR3 nucleotides are TGTGCCAGCAGTTCAACCGTCCAGGGTGTGGGCTACACCTTC. It translates to CASSSTVQGVGYTF.

The rearrangement uses TRBV5-5 and TRBJ2-1; no clear D gene. V gave up 5 bases and J gave up 0 bases, with 9 bases separating them. Germline values: CDR1 SGHKS, CDR2 YYEKEE (reference sequence). The CDR3 spans 14 residues. CDR3 region: CASSSSSSYNEQFF. In DNA form, the CDR3 reads TGTGCCAGCAGTTCAAGTAGCTCCTACAATGAGCAGTTCTTC.

CDR3 in amino acids: CASSADTKHPSTDTQYF. The CDR3 coding sequence is TGCGCCAGCAGCGCCGACACAAAGCATCCTAGCACAGATACGCAGTATTTT. This chain links TRBV5-1 with TRBJ2-3; D not resolved. The CDR3 has 17 residues. CDR1 and CDR2 from the germline V gene are SGHRS and YFSETQ. Trimming took off 4 bases at V and 0 bases at J, with 18 bases between the two ends.

This clone was counted once. The chain combines TRBV5-5 with TRBJ2-1; TRBD2 matches 8 bases. The CDR3 runs 16 residues. Unmatched junction bases numbered 10, after V lost 0 bases and J lost 8 bases. CDR1 and CDR2 (germline): SGHKS, YYEKEE (reference sequence). CDR3 in DNA: TGTGCCAGCAGCTTGGGCGCGGGACTAGTGGTCGATGAGCAGTTCTTC. Protein: CASSLGAGLVVDEQFF.

The chain carries TRBV7-9 and TRBJ2-7; the D gene is possibly TRBD1 (5 bases). The germline V gene encodes CDR1 SEHNR and CDR2 FQNEAQ (reference sequence). The V end was cut by 5 bases, the J end by 5 bases, with 19 bases between. The CDR3 covers 15 residues. The CDR3 DNA reads TGTGCCAGCAGCGATATAGGCCAGGGTGGGAACGAGCAGTACTTC. It encodes CASSDIGQGGNEQYF. The full variable domain, rest sourced from reference TRBV7-9 and TRBJ2-7, is DTGVSQNPRHKITKRGQNVTFRCDPISEHNRLYWYRQTLGQGPEFLTYFQNEAQLEKSRLLSDRFSAERPKGSFSTLEIQRTEQGDSAMYLCASSDIGQGGNEQYFGPGTRLTVT.

The V gene is TRBV6-6, the J gene TRBJ2-5; 12 bases map to TRBD1. TRBJ2-7 explains the end of the DNA better; the J call may be wrong. This CDR3 comprises 14 residues. The germline gives CDR1 MNHNY, CDR2 SVGAGI (reference sequence). The chain's CDR3 is CASSSGTGGDEQYF. CDR3 nucleotides: TGTGCCAGCAGTTCCGGGACAGGGGGCGACGAGCAGTACTTC.

This chain connects TRBV7-9 to TRBJ2-7; a possible D gene is TRBD2 (6 bases). The CDR3 has 17 residues. Per germline, CDR1 SEHNR and CDR2 FQNEAQ (reference sequence). V was shortened by 4 bases and J by 2 bases, with 21 bases between the two germline ends. The CDR3 here is CASSSRKLLAGPYEQYF. The CDR3 DNA is TGTGCCAGCAGCTCGCGGAAGCTACTAGCTGGTCCCTACGAGCAGTACTTC.

The chain has TRBV29-1 and TRBJ1-1, with 7 bases that match TRBD1. V was clipped by 4 bases and J by 3 bases; unmatched bases: 17. The CDR3 length is 17 residues. CDR1 is SQVTM and CDR2 is ANQGSEA in the germline V gene. The CDR3 sequence is CSVAGLRDSGADTEAFF. The CDR3 nucleotides read TGCAGCGTTGCGGGGCTTAGGGACAGTGGGGCGGACACTGAAGCTTTCTTT.

This chain connects TRBV19 to TRBJ2-7, with D unclear. The germline V and J ends were trimmed by 5 bases and 4 bases, with 6 bases remaining between them. Germline V gene data show CDR1 as LNHDA and CDR2 as SQIVND (reference sequence). There are 11 residues in the CDR3. The CDR3 sequence: CASSSLYEQYF. CDR3 sequence (DNA): TGTGCCAGTAGTTCTTTATACGAGCAGTACTTC.

The rearrangement links TRBV19 to TRBJ1-1; D is unclear. CDR3 length: 14 amino acids. V was trimmed by 0 bases and J by 1 base, leaving 6 bases between them. Germline V gene lookup returns CDR1 LNHDA and CDR2 SQIVND (reference sequence). The CDR3 bases are TGTGCCAGTAGTATAGAGGCAGAGAACACTGAAGCTTTCTTT. The encoded protein is CASSIEAENTEAFF.

This chain links TRBV19 with TRBJ1-2; perhaps TRBD1 as D (6 bases). V gave up 8 bases and J gave up 6 bases, with 19 bases separating them. The V gene's germline CDR1 is LNHDA and CDR2 SQIVND (reference sequence). CDR3 size: 14 residues. In DNA, the CDR3 is TGTGCCAGTGATCGGACAGAAAGGGGACATGGCTACACCTTC. It specifies CASDRTERGHGYTF.

The chain recombines TRBV4-2 with TRBJ2-2, with D unclear. V was pared by 0 bases and J by 2 bases, with 7 bases between. This CDR3 contains 15 residues. Germline V gives CDR1 LGHNA, CDR2 YNFKEQ. The CDR3 DNA follows: TGTGCCAGCAGCCAAGAAATGAGTAACACCGGGGAGCTGTTTTTT. Residues: CASSQEMSNTGELFF.